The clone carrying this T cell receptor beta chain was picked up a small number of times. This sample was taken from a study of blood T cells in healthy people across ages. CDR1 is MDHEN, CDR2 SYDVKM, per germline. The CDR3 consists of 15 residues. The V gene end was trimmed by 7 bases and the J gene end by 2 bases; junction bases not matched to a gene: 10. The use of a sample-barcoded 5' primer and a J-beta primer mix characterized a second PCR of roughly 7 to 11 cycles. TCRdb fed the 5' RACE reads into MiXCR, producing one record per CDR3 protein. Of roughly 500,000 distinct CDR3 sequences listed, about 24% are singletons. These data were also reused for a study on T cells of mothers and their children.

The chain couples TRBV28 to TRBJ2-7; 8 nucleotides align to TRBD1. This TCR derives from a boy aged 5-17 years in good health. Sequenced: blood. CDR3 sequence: CASKSTDRAPYEQYF. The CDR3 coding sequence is TGTGCCAGCAAGAGCACGGACAGGGCCCCCTACGAGCAGTACTTC. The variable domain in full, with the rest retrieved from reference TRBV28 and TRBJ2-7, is DVKVTQSSRYLVKRTGEKVFLECVQDMDHENMFWYRQDPGLGLRLIYFSYDVKMKEKGDIPEGYSVSREKKERFSLILESASTNQTSMYLCASKSTDRAPYEQYFGPGTRLTVT.